Listed here are 10 T cell receptor beta chains from one sample, sequenced in a study of early T cells in non-severe SARS-CoV-2 infection. TCRdb used MiXCR to reprocess the 5' RACE reads, holding one entry per CDR3 protein. The sample lists under 60,000 distinct CDR3 sequences; 5.5% to 6.5% were seen once. Sequenced input: whole blood. These receptors were taken from an adult who was a healthcare worker with PCR-confirmed SARS-CoV-2 infection or an uninfected control (not recorded which).

This clonotype was observed at least ten times. The J gene is TRBJ1-1, the V gene TRBV11-3, with TRBD1 as a possible D gene (5 bases). There are 14 residues in the CDR3. From germline, CDR1 is SGHNT and CDR2 YENEEA. Trimming removed 3 bases from V and 0 bases from J, with 8 bases in between. CDR3 sequence: CASSLGGVNTEAFF. In nucleotides, the CDR3 is TGTGCCAGCAGCTTGGGAGGGGTGAACACTGAAGCTTTCTTT.

The V and J genes are TRBV2 and TRBJ1-6; no firm D call. Germline values: CDR1 SNHLY, CDR2 FYNNEI. The CDR3 is 18 residues long. V was cut by 10 bases and J by 0 bases, with 22 bases left in between. CDR3 sequence: CATTTASGGSSYNSPLHF. CDR3 coding DNA: TGTGCCACGACTACCGCTTCAGGAGGGAGCTCCTATAATTCACCCCTCCACTTT. Full variable domain (remainder filled in from reference TRBV2 and TRBJ1-6): EPEVTQTPSHQVTQMGQEVILRCVPISNHLYFYWYRQILGQKVEFLVSFYNNEISEKSEIFDDQFSVERPDGSNFTLKIRSTKLEDSAMYFCATTTASGGSSYNSPLHFGNGTRLTVT.

This clonotype was counted a few times. The chain is built from TRBV25-1 and TRBJ2-3; possible D gene TRBD1, 6 bases. The CDR3 covers 15 residues. Germline CDR1 reads MGHDK; CDR2 reads SYGVNS. V gave up 3 bases and J gave up 1 base, with 11 bases separating them. The CDR3 bases are TGTGCCAGCAGTGACTCGACAGGACGCACAGATACGCAGTATTTT. Protein product: CASSDSTGRTDTQYF.

This clonotype was recorded at least ten times. This rearrangement joins TRBV20-1 to TRBJ2-2, with TRBD1 identical over 10 bases. The length of the CDR3 is 15 residues. Trimming at V came to 2 bases and at J to 5 bases, leaving 5 bases not matched to a gene. CDR1 is DFQATT and CDR2 is SNEGSKA in the germline V gene (reference sequence). CDR3 loop: CSARISGQGTGELFF. CDR3 coding DNA: TGCAGTGCTAGAATTTCGGGACAGGGGACCGGGGAGCTGTTTTTT.

The V call is TRBV6-5, the J call TRBJ2-1; no firm D call. Trimming stripped 4 bases from V and 0 bases from J, with 13 bases between. The CDR3 length is 16 residues. CDR1 is MNHEY, CDR2 SVGAGI, per germline. The CDR3 DNA is TGTGCCAGCAGTTCCGTCCGTCTGAGCTCCTACAATGAGCAGTTCTTC. It encodes CASSSVRLSSYNEQFF.

This clonotype showed up just a few times. J is TRBJ2-5 and V is TRBV27, with D perhaps matching TRBD2 (7 bases). This CDR3 contains 18 residues. In germline, CDR1 is MNHEY, CDR2 SMNVEV (reference sequence). V lost 0 bases, J lost 1 base, and 18 bases lay in between. The CDR3 DNA sequence: TGTGCCAGCAGTTTATCGTGGAGGGGGGGCCCTTTCCAAGAGACCCAGTACTTC. Amino acids: CASSLSWRGGPFQETQYF.

A word on this clonotype: One end of the junction fails to match germline, which may point to a read error. The J gene is TRBJ1-1, the V gene TRBV6-1; D gene ambiguous. The germline CDR1 and CDR2 sequences are MNHNS and SASEGT. CDR3 size: 11 residues. The CDR3 DNA sequence: TGTGTCAGCCGGATGGGTTGGGGAGCTTTCTTT. Its translation: CVSRMGWGAFF.

This chain uses TRBV5-4 with TRBJ2-7; tentatively, D is TRBD1 (6 bases). V lost 4 bases to trimming and J lost 6 bases, with 17 bases between them. Germline V gene sequence: CDR1 SGHNT, CDR2 YYREEE (reference sequence). The CDR3 length is 14 residues. The CDR3 nucleotides read TGTGCCAGCAGCCAGGGACATACGGTACGCGAGCAGTACTTC. Amino acids: CASSQGHTVREQYF.

This clonotype was found many times. The V and J genes are TRBV4-1 and TRBJ2-5; D is unresolved. This CDR3 is built from 12 residues. Trimming took off 0 bases at V and 5 bases at J, with 4 bases between the two ends. CDR1 MGHRA and CDR2 YSYEKL come from the germline V gene. CDR3 sequence (DNA): TGCGCCAGCAGCCAAGAAGGGGAGACCCAGTACTTC. Amino acids: CASSQEGETQYF.

This clonotype has just a few counts. The chain links TRBV7-9 to TRBJ1-2; 7 bases fit TRBD1. Germline V gene sequence: CDR1 SEHNR, CDR2 FQNEAQ (reference sequence). The V and J ends lost 5 bases and 4 bases, in that order; junction bases with no gene match: 7. The CDR3 runs 14 residues. The CDR3 sequence: CASSPERGPYGYTF. The DNA of the CDR3 is TGTGCCAGCAGCCCAGAAAGGGGGCCCTATGGCTACACCTTC.